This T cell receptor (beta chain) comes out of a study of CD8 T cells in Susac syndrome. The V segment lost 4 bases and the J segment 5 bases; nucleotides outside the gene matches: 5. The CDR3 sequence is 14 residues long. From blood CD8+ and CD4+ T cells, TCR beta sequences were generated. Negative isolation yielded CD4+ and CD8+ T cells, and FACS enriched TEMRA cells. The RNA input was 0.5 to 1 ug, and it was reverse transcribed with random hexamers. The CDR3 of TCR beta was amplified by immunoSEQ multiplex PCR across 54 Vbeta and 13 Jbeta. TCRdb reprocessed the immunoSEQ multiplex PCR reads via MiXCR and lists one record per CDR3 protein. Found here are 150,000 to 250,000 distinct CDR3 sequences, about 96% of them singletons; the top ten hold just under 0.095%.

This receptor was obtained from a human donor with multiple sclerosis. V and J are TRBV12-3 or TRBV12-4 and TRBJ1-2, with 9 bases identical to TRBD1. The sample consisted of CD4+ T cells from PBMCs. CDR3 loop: CASSSPGTGYGYTF. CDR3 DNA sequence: TGTGCCAGCAGTTCCCCCGGGACAGGGTATGGCTACACCTTC.